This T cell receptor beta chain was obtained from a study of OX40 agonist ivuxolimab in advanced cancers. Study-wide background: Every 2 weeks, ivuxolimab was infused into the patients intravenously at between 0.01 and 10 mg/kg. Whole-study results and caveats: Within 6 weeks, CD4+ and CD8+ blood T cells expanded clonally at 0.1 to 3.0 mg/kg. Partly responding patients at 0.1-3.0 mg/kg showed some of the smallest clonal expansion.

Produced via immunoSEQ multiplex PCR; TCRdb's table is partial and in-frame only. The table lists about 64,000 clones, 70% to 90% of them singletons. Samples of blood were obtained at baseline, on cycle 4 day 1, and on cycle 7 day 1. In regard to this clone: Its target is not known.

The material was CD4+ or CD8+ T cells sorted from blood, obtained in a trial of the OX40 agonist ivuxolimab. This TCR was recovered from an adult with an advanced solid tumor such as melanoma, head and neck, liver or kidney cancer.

Here the CDR3 reads CASSRDSYTQYF. The CDR3 DNA follows: TGTGCCAGCAGCAGGGACAGTTATACGCAGTATTTT. The chain carries TRBV7-9 and TRBJ2-3; 7 bases map to TRBD1. This CDR3 region has 12 residues. The germline V gene has CDR1 SEHNR and CDR2 FQNEAQ (reference sequence). After removal of 5 bases from V and 7 bases from J, the junction contained 3 bases not matched to a gene.